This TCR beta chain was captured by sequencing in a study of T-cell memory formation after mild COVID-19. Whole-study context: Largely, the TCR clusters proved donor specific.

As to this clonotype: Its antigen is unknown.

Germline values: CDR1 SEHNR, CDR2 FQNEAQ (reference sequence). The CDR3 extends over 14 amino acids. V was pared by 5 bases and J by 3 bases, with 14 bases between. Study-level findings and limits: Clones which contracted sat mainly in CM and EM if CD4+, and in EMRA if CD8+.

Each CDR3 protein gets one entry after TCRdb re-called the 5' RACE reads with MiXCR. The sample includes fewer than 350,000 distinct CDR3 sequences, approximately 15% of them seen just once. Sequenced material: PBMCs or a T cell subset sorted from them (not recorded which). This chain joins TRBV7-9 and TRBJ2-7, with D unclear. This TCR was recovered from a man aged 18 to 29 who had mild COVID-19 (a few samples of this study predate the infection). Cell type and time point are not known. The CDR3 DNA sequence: TGTGCCAGCAGCGTGACTGGTCGGATCTACGAGCAGTACTTC. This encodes CASSVTGRIYEQYF.